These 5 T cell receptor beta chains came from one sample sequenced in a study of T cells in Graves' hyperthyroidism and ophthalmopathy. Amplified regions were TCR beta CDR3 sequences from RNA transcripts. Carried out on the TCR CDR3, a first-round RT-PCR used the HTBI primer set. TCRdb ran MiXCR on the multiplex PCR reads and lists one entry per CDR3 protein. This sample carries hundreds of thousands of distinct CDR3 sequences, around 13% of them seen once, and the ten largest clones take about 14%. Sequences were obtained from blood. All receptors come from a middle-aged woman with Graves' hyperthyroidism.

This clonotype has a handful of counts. This chain's CDR3 is CASSGSGSPTDTQYF. CDR3 coding DNA: TGTGCCAGCAGTGGTAGCGGGAGTCCCACAGATACGCAGTATTTT. The chain has TRBV9 and TRBJ2-3; TRBD2 agrees at 9 bases. With 5 bases clipped from V and 2 bases from J, the junction kept 6 bases outside the gene matches. Germline V lookup: CDR1 SGDLS, CDR2 YYNGEE. This CDR3 is built from 15 residues.

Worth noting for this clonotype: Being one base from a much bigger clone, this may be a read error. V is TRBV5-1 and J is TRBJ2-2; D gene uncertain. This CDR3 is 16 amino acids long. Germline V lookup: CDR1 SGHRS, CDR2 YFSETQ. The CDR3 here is CASGLVDDPNTGELFF. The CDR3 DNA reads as TGCGCCAGCGGCTTGGTAGATGACCCGAACACCGGGGAGCTGTTTTTT.

The CDR3: CASNSDLPGADTQYF. Written as DNA, the CDR3 is TGTGCCAGCAACTCTGACTTACCAGGGGCAGATACGCAGTATTTT. This chain connects TRBV9 to TRBJ2-3, with D maybe TRBD1 (6 bases). Germline V CDR1 and CDR2: SGDLS, YYNGEE. V was clipped by 6 bases and J by 4 bases, with 18 bases between them. The CDR3 covers 15 residues.

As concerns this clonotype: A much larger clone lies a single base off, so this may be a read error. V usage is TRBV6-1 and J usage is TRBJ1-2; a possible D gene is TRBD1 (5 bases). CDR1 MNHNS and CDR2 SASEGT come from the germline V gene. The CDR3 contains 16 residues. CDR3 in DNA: TGTGCCGGCAGGGTGGGACCGCTTATTAACCCCTATGGCTACACCTTC. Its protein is CAGRVGPLINPYGYTF.

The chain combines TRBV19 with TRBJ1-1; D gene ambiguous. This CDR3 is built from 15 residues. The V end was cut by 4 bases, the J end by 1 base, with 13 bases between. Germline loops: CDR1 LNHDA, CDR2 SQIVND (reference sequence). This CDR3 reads CASSSGKGENTEAFF. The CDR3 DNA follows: TGTGCCAGTAGTAGCGGGAAAGGCGAGAACACTGAAGCTTTCTTT.